What follows are 4 T cell receptor beta chains derived from one specimen sequenced in a study of T cell changes during pregnancy in multiple sclerosis. Produced via immunoSEQ multiplex PCR; TCRdb's table is partial and in-frame only. The data hold roughly 120,000 clones, with roughly 92% observed a single time. The sample consisted of peripheral blood, taken in the third trimester of pregnancy. These TCRs come from a female donor with multiple sclerosis, enrolled in a pregnancy study.

The J gene is TRBJ2-2, the V gene TRBV9, with D hard to call. In germline, CDR1 is SGDLS, CDR2 YYNGEE. The CDR3 has 12 residues. The ends were cut back, 6 bases at V and 5 bases at J, with 8 bases in the middle. CDR3 bases: TGTGCCAGCACCGGTAAGACCGGGGAGCTGTTTTTT. It encodes CASTGKTGELFF.

The genes are TRBV7-9 and TRBJ1-3; D perhaps matches TRBD1 (6 bases). CDR3 length equals 15 residues. CDR1 SEHNR and CDR2 FQNEAQ come from the germline V gene (reference sequence). Trimming shortened V by 2 bases and J by 4 bases, and 12 bases separated the two germline ends. The CDR3 spells CASSLRTGQGNTIYF. In DNA form, the CDR3 reads TGTGCCAGCAGCTTAAGAACCGGACAGGGAAACACCATATATTTT.

The CDR3 region is CASSLAPENEQFF. The CDR3 DNA reads TGCGCCAGCAGCTTGGCCCCAGAAAATGAGCAGTTCTTC. This chain joins TRBV5-1 and TRBJ2-1; unclear D gene. The CDR3 is made up of 13 amino acids. V was pared by 0 bases and J by 7 bases, with 8 bases between. Germline CDR1 reads SGHRS; CDR2 reads YFSETQ.

The chain joins TRBV7-2 to TRBJ2-3, with TRBD2 matching over 8 bases. Germline CDR1 is SGHTA and CDR2 is FQGNSA. With V trimmed by 4 bases and J by 1 base, 7 bases remained unmatched. This CDR3 comprises 16 residues. CDR3 nucleotides: TGTGCCAGCAGCTCCCGATCAGCGGGGGGCACAGATACGCAGTATTTT. It encodes CASSSRSAGGTDTQYF.